The source of this TCR beta chain is a study of T cell repertoires in cytomegalovirus infection (dated by TCRdb to between 2017 and 2020). Notes on the research overall: Because public TCR beta signatures pointed to carriage of CMV infection together with the matching HLA type, the HLA type of each donor mattered for the analysis. General study outcomes and caveats: The ex vivo response was dominated by HLA-C-restricted CMV-specific TCR beta clonotypes, which also provided the single most frequent clonotype in two of eight donors. Carriers of CMV infection plus the relevant HLA type were discriminated by the cumulative frequency of public TCR beta family members in the study cohort and in an independent approximately 350-donor cohort.

There are many counts of this clonotype. Its antigen is not yet known. The record has no base qualities; no much larger clone is one base away. Sequencer: Illumina HiSeq 1500. TCRdb passed the public sequencing reads through fastp at Q25 and MiXCR, retaining productive beta sequences. All rows with the same CDR3 protein become a single entry with the most common DNA and genes. The sample table contains around 260,000 distinct CDR3 sequences; only one count was recorded for over 20% of them. The top ten constitute over 11% of the sample. The CDR3 holds 18 amino acids from the cysteine to the phenylalanine. Only CDR3 DNA is held: 54 bases, read in frame from base 1. CDR1 and CDR2 were assigned from the germline V gene as SGHAT and FQNNGV. Trimming accounts for 2 bases at V and 4 bases at J, while the number of junction bases matched to no gene is 7.

This sequence was found in a human donor in good health (CMV status not recorded). Some clones in this sample may be carry-over from other donors' samples. Material for sequencing was PBMCs. The chain is assembled from TRBV11-2 and TRBJ2-1, and 14 junction bases match TRBD2. The CDR3 protein sequence reads: CASSLTRLAGGTYNEQFF. The base sequence is TGTGCCAGCAGCTTAACCCGACTAGCGGGGGGGACTTACAATGAGCAGTTCTTC.